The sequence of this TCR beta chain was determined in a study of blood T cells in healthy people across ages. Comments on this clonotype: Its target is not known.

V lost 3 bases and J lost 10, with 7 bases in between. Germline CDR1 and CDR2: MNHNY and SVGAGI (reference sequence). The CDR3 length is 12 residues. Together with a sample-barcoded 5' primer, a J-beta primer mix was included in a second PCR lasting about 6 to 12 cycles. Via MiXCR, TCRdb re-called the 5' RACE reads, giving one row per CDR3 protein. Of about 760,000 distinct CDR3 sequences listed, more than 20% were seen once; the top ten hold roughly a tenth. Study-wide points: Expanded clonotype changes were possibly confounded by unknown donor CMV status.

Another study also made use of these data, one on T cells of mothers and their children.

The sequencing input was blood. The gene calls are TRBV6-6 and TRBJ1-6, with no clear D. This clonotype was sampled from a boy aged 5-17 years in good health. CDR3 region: CASSYIESPLHF. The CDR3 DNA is TGTGCCAGCAGTTATATCGAATCACCCCTCCACTTT.